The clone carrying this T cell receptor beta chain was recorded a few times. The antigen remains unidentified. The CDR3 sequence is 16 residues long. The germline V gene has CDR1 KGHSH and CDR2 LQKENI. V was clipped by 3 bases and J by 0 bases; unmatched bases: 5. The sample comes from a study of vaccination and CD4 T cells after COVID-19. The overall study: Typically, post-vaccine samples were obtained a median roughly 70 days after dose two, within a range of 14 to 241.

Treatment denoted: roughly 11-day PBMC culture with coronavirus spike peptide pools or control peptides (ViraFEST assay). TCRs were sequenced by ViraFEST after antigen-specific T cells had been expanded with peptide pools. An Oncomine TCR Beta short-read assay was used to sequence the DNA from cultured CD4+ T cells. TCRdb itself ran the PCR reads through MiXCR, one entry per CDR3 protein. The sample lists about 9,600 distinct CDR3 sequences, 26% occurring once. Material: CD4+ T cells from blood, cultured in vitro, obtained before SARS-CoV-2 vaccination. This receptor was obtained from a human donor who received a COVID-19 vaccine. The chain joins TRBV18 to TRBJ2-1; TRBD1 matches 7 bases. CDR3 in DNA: TGTGCCAGCTCACCCCAGGGGGATCCCTCCTACAATGAGCAGTTCTTC. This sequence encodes CASSPQGDPSYNEQFF.